Below are 28 T cell receptor beta chains sequenced from a single sample in a study of blood T cell repertoires in COVID-19. The table came from immunoSEQ multiplex PCR; TCRdb's copy has only in-frame clones and leaves some out. The sample holds about 170,000 clones, approximately 84% seen once. The sequencing input was peripheral blood. Receptor source: a human donor with acute or convalescent COVID-19. The donor label of this sample is uncertain.

This chain links TRBV7-8 with TRBJ2-7; D perhaps matches TRBD1 (5 bases). The length of the CDR3 is 15 residues. V lost 5 bases, J lost 2 bases, and 16 bases lay in between. CDR1 is SGHVS, CDR2 FQNEAQ, per germline. The CDR3 region has the DNA TGTGCCAGCAGCCCCCGGTCAGGGAATACCTACGAGCAGTACTTC. It codes for CASSPRSGNTYEQYF.

The sample holds one count of this clone. The J gene is TRBJ1-1, the V gene TRBV10-1, with TRBD1 identical over 10 bases. The CDR3 length is 14 residues. V lost 5 bases to trimming and J lost 5 bases; unmatched junction nucleotides: 5. From germline, CDR1 is WNHNN and CDR2 SYGVQD (reference sequence). The CDR3 here is CASSPGTGVTEAFF. The CDR3 bases are TGCGCCAGCAGTCCCGGGACAGGGGTGACTGAAGCTTTCTTT.

The chain couples TRBV5-6 to TRBJ2-7; TRBD2 matches at 11 bases. V shed 3 bases, J shed 1 base, and the junction held 6 bases outside the gene matches. CDR3 size: 16 residues. CDR1 and CDR2 from the germline V gene are SGHDT and YYEEEE. The CDR3 coding sequence is TGTGCCAGCAGCTCTGGGACTAGCGGATATTCCTACGAGCAGTACTTC. This sequence encodes CASSSGTSGYSYEQYF.

In this sample, this clone turned up a few times. This chain uses TRBV7-2 with TRBJ2-3; D is possibly TRBD1 (6 bases). This CDR3 is 15 amino acids long. The V gene's germline CDR1 is SGHTA and CDR2 FQGNSA. Trimming took 5 bases from V and 4 from J, leaving 16 bases between them. CDR3 nucleotide sequence: TGTGCCAGCAGCCGGTTCCCCAGGGGCCCAGATACGCAGTATTTT. Its protein product is CASSRFPRGPDTQYF.

The rearrangement links TRBV19 to TRBJ2-1, with a possible D match to TRBD1 (6 bases). This CDR3 has 15 amino acids. V gave up 6 bases and J gave up 1 base, with 13 bases separating them. The V gene's germline CDR1 is LNHDA and CDR2 SQIVND (reference sequence). The CDR3 DNA is TGTGCCAGTAGAACGGACAGCTTTTCCTACAATGAGCAGTTCTTC. Its protein is CASRTDSFSYNEQFF.

J is TRBJ2-7 and V is TRBV19; a weak D match, TRBD2 (6 bases). The CDR3 runs 15 residues. Germline loops: CDR1 LNHDA, CDR2 SQIVND (reference sequence). V gave up 6 bases and J gave up 7 bases, with 22 bases separating them. In DNA form, the CDR3 reads TGTGCCAGTAGCTCTACGGCCGCGGGGCGTGAGGAGCAGTACTTC. This codes for CASSSTAAGREEQYF.

The chain links TRBV6-6 to TRBJ1-1; 7 bases line up with TRBD1. Trimming at V came to 5 bases and at J to 4 bases, leaving 16 bases not matched to a gene. CDR3 length equals 17 residues. Germline loops: CDR1 MNHNY, CDR2 SVGAGI (reference sequence). The CDR3, as DNA: TGTGCCAGCAGTCAACAGCCTCAGGGGGGTCGGGGCACTGAAGCTTTCTTT. Translation gives CASSQQPQGGRGTEAFF.

This clone showed up just once. This chain joins TRBV7-3 and TRBJ2-3; 10 bases agree with TRBD2. This CDR3 is 17 amino acids long. V lost 2 bases, J lost 5 bases, and 10 bases stayed unmatched. Germline lookup yields CDR1 SGHTA and CDR2 FQGTGA. CDR3 bases: TGTGCCAGCAGCTTATTGGGTAGCGGGGGGCCGGGAGATACGCAGTATTTT. This sequence encodes CASSLLGSGGPGDTQYF.

The rearrangement links TRBV19 to TRBJ1-1, with unresolved D. V shed 3 bases and J shed 5 bases, with 13 bases lying between them. Germline V gives CDR1 LNHDA, CDR2 SQIVND (reference sequence). CDR3 size: 14 residues. The DNA for the CDR3 is TGTGCCAGTAGTATCGGCGGCGTTAAGACTGAAGCTTTCTTT. This sequence encodes CASSIGGVKTEAFF.

The chain is built from TRBV1 and TRBJ2-7; the table names TRBD1, a call not compared with the DNA. TRBV1 is a recognized pseudogene. The CDR3 is 16 amino acids. The CDR3 sequence is CTSSQVLGQGAGEQYF. The CDR3 bases are TGCACCAGCAGCCAGGTACTCGGACAGGGGGCGGGGGAGCAGTACTTC.

The table lists this clone with a few counts. The CDR3 nucleotides read TGTGCCAGCAGCATACAGGGAAGTAATGAAAAACTGTTTTTT. Amino acid sequence: CASSIQGSNEKLFF. The genes are TRBV5-5 and TRBJ1-4; weak D call: TRBD1 (6 bases). V lost 4 bases and J 4 bases, leaving 11 bases between the germline ends. Germline-derived CDR1 and CDR2 are SGHKS and YYEKEE (reference sequence). This CDR3 is built from 14 residues. Combining the CDR3 with reference TRBV5-5 and TRBJ1-4 gives the whole variable domain DAGVTQSPTHLIKTRGQQVTLRCSPISGHKSVSWYQQVLGQGPQFIFQYYEKEERGRGNFPDRFSARQFPNYSSELNVNALLLGDSALYLCASSIQGSNEKLFFGSGTQLSVL.

V is TRBV30 and J is TRBJ2-1, with 9 bases aligning to TRBD2. Losses at the gene ends were 0 bases for V and 2 bases for J; bases not matched to a gene: 5. The CDR3 spans 16 residues. Germline V CDR1 and CDR2: GTSNPN, SVGIG (reference sequence). In nucleotides, the CDR3 is TGTGCCTGGAGTGTAGATAGCGGGGGCACCTACAATGAGCAGTTCTTC. It specifies CAWSVDSGGTYNEQFF.

This rearrangement joins TRBV30 to TRBJ1-1; 7 nucleotides align to TRBD1. The CDR3 covers 13 residues. Germline CDR1 and CDR2: GTSNPN and SVGIG (reference sequence). After removal of 8 bases from V and 1 base from J, the junction contained 7 bases not matched to a gene. The CDR3 coding sequence is TGTGCCCGCCGACAGGGTACGAACACTGAAGCTTTCTTT. Amino acids: CARRQGTNTEAFF.

The V call is TRBV10-1, the J call TRBJ1-1; TRBD1 matches 10 bases. The CDR3 length is 13 residues. CDR1 and CDR2 from the germline V gene are WNHNN and SYGVQD (reference sequence). J was trimmed by 4 bases and V by 6 bases; bases with no gene match: 2. The CDR3 here is CASSRTGGTEAFF. CDR3 nucleotides: TGCGCCAGCAGCCGGACAGGGGGCACTGAAGCTTTCTTT.

This rearrangement joins TRBV6-5 to TRBJ1-2; no definite D call. The germline V gene has CDR1 MNHEY and CDR2 SVGAGI. V was cut by 2 bases and J by 2 bases, with 3 bases left in between. The CDR3 totals 12 residues. The chain's CDR3 is CASSYRNYGYTF. CDR3 coding DNA: TGTGCCAGCAGTTACCGGAACTATGGCTACACCTTC.

This chain links TRBV7-4 with TRBJ2-4, with D unresolved. V was trimmed by 4 bases and J by 0 bases, leaving 13 bases between them. Germline V lookup: CDR1 SGHVT, CDR2 SQSDAQ. This CDR3 is built from 16 residues. CDR3 sequence: CASSSRVALAKNIQYF. In DNA, the CDR3 is TGTGCCAGCAGCTCCCGTGTGGCCCTAGCCAAAAACATTCAGTACTTC.

The chain has TRBV7-2 and TRBJ2-2, with D perhaps TRBD1 (6 bases). CDR1 and CDR2 (germline): SGHTA, FQGNSA. V shed 5 bases and J shed 0 bases, with 16 bases lying between them. The length of the CDR3 is 17 residues. The CDR3 coding sequence is TGTGCCAGCAGCCTCTACCCAGGGGCGCCGAACACCGGGGAGCTGTTTTTT. Translating it yields CASSLYPGAPNTGELFF.

V gene TRBV6-5 combines with J gene TRBJ1-1; TRBD1 matches 10 bases. This CDR3 region has 16 residues. Germline V gene data show CDR1 as MNHEY and CDR2 as SVGAGI. The trim removed 2 bases at V and 3 bases at J, leaving 6 bases unmatched. Written as DNA, the CDR3 is TGTGCCAGCAGTTACGTCTATGGGACAGGGGACACTGAAGCTTTCTTT. Residues: CASSYVYGTGDTEAFF.

The gene calls are TRBV19 and TRBJ1-4; 7 positions match TRBD1. The germline V gene has CDR1 LNHDA and CDR2 SQIVND (reference sequence). The CDR3 loop spans 16 amino acids. The J segment lost 3 bases and the V segment lost 5 bases, leaving 9 bases of the junction unmatched. The CDR3 DNA reads as TGTGCCAGTAGTGCCTGGGACAGAGTGGCTAATGAAAAACTGTTTTTT. Amino acids: CASSAWDRVANEKLFF.

The rearrangement links TRBV5-4 to TRBJ2-1; D is perhaps TRBD1 (5 bases). Germline-derived CDR1 and CDR2 are SGHNT and YYREEE (reference sequence). The CDR3 has 15 residues. Deletions cut 0 bases from V and 5 bases from J, with 12 bases between. CDR3 in amino acids: CASSLARALNNEQFF. The CDR3 nucleotides are TGTGCCAGCAGCTTGGCCAGGGCTCTCAACAATGAGCAGTTCTTC.

V gene TRBV15 combines with J gene TRBJ1-1; perhaps TRBD1 as D (6 bases). The CDR3 runs 16 residues. Germline V gene data show CDR1 as LNHNV and CDR2 as YYDKDF (reference sequence). Trimming took 1 base from V and 0 from J, leaving 12 bases between them. The CDR3 DNA reads as TGTGCCACCAGCAGAGGAGCCAGGGGAATGAACACTGAAGCTTTCTTT. Translating it yields CATSRGARGMNTEAFF.

V usage is TRBV5-1 and J usage is TRBJ2-1; 10 bases fit TRBD2. Germline values: CDR1 SGHRS, CDR2 YFSETQ. The CDR3 is made up of 16 amino acids. Germline trimming cut 0 bases from V and 12 bases from J; bases unmatched to any gene: 12. In nucleotides, the CDR3 is TGCGCCAGCAGCTTGGGACTAGCGGGCTATCTGGATGGGCAGTTCTTC. Translated: CASSLGLAGYLDGQFF.

This clone was seen a handful of times. This chain connects TRBV6-4 to TRBJ1-2; D is possibly TRBD1 (5 bases). The V end was cut by 0 bases, the J end by 8 bases, with 22 bases between. The CDR3 loop spans 17 amino acids. Germline values: CDR1 MRHNA, CDR2 SNTAGT. CDR3 nucleotide sequence: TGTGCCAGCAGTGACTCCCCTCGCGACAGCTTTTCTCAAGGCTACACCTTC. Translation gives CASSDSPRDSFSQGYTF.

This sequence joins TRBV5-1 and TRBJ1-6, with 7 bases that match TRBD1. Germline-derived CDR1 and CDR2 are SGHRS and YFSETQ. There are 17 residues in the CDR3. Trimming cost V 4 bases and J 1 base; bases outside gene matches: 8. The CDR3 protein is CASSRDRKGSYNSPLHF. The CDR3 nucleotides are TGCGCCAGCAGCCGGGACAGAAAGGGGTCCTATAATTCACCCCTCCACTTT. The full variable domain, rest sourced from reference TRBV5-1 and TRBJ1-6, is KAGVTQTPRYLIKTRGQQVTLSCSPISGHRSVSWYQQTPGQGLQFLFEYFSETQRNKGNFPGRFSGRQFSNSRSEMNVSTLELGDSALYLCASSRDRKGSYNSPLHFGNGTRLTVT.

This clone was observed a handful of times. The gene calls are TRBV3-1 (or the pseudogene TRBV3-2) and TRBJ2-7; the D gene is possibly TRBD1 (6 bases). Trimming took off 4 bases at V and 7 bases at J, with 17 bases between the two ends. In germline, CDR1 is LGHDT, CDR2 YNNKEL (reference sequence). This CDR3 has 14 amino acids. CDR3 protein: CASSLWDTPREQYF. CDR3 sequence (DNA): TGTGCCAGCAGCCTCTGGGACACTCCGCGAGAGCAGTACTTC.

This clone was seen once. The rearrangement uses TRBV11-2 and TRBJ1-1; D uncertain. Trimming took 5 bases from V and 0 from J, leaving 7 bases between them. Per the germline V gene, CDR1 is SGHAT and CDR2 is FQNNGV. The length of the CDR3 is 13 residues. This chain's CDR3 is CASSRHLNTEAFF. CDR3 bases: TGTGCCAGCAGCCGACATTTGAACACTGAAGCTTTCTTT.

This chain's CDR3 is CASIERESETQYF. CDR3 in DNA: TGTGCCAGTATTGAGCGGGAGTCGGAGACCCAGTACTTC. The chain carries TRBV27 and TRBJ2-5; the match to TRBD2 covers 8 bases. CDR1 and CDR2 from the germline V gene are MNHEY and SMNVEV (reference sequence). The CDR3 has 13 amino acids. Unmatched junction bases numbered 8, after V lost 9 bases and J lost 5 bases.

CDR3 loop: CASTTGAGGSSYNEQFF. The CDR3, as DNA: TGTGCCAGCACCACCGGGGCGGGGGGGAGCTCCTACAATGAGCAGTTCTTC. The V gene is TRBV5-4, the J gene TRBJ2-1; 9 nucleotides agree with TRBD2. V dropped 6 bases and J dropped 0; count of bases not matched to a gene: 10. The V gene's germline CDR1 is SGHNT and CDR2 YYREEE (reference sequence). CDR3 length equals 17 residues.